In this sample, the clone carrying this T cell receptor beta chain is hyperexpanded (1% or more). These data are taken from a study of Japanese encephalitis immunity and Zika vaccine responses. Broader study findings: After ZPIV, CD4 T cells responding to conserved ZIKV epitopes lost repertoire richness in JEV-pre-vaccinated donors.

Peptide pools at about 1 ug/mL each stimulated CFSE-labeled PBMCs over a roughly six-day culture. Unfixed live CD56-CD19-CD16-CD3+CD4+ CFSE-low cells were sorted as proliferating CD4 T cells. The CDR3 spans 16 residues. Trimming left V 0 bases short and J 1 base short, with 13 bases between. From germline, CDR1 is MNHEY and CDR2 SVGEGT. Via MiXCR, TCRdb re-called the 5' RACE reads, giving one row per CDR3 protein. This table has over a hundred distinct CDR3 sequences, 16% appearing once. The source material was antigen-activated CD4+ T cells from blood, cultured, sampled during a Zika inactivated vaccine study. This sequence was found in an adult woman who received an inactivated Zika virus vaccine. J is TRBJ2-7 and V is TRBV6-2 or TRBV6-3; D is perhaps TRBD1 (5 bases). CDR3 region: CASSYSSREGSYEQYF. CDR3 sequence (DNA): TGTGCCAGCAGTTACTCGTCCAGGGAAGGATCCTACGAGCAGTACTTC.